The following is a TCR beta chain sequence with its context. The target of this receptor is not known. No base quality values were provided; no much bigger clone lies one nucleotide off. This record belongs to a study of control samples from healthy donors and cancer patients (dated by TCRdb to the early 2020s). The library was prepared using the immunoSEQ multiplex PCR assay. TCRdb took this table from immuneACCESS and kept in-frame rearrangements with V and J called. Such tables lack part of the clones; where checked against another copy, unresolved V genes explain under half of the gap, and the rest is unexplained. The sample table records around 170,000 clones; around 88% of these occur just once. The top ten clones comprise 4.9% of the sample. Reading from cysteine to phenylalanine, the CDR3 counts 13 amino acids. The CDR3 DNA has 39 bases and is translated from base 1. Based on the germline V gene, the CDR1 and CDR2 sequences are SGHRS and YFSETQ. V was cut back by 4 bases and J by 5 bases, leaving a gap of 13 bases between them.

The sequenced sample consisted of blood. The TCR comes from a woman aged 25 to 39 in good health. The chain was built from TRBV5-1 and TRBJ2-7; the D gene cannot be named for sure. The CDR3 in this case is CASSTEIINEQYF. The DNA sequence is as follows: TGCGCCAGCAGCACGGAGATCATAAACGAGCAGTACTTC.